This TCR beta chain was identified during a study of OX40 agonist ivuxolimab in advanced cancers. Overall study: Ivuxolimab was delivered to patients intravenously every 2 weeks at doses spanning 0.01 to 10 mg/kg.

A word on this clone: Antigen specificity is unknown.

Whole-study results and caveats: Normalized T-cell clonal expansion was also low in some nonresponders.

Sequencing was performed with immunoSEQ multiplex PCR; in TCRdb, only in-frame clones are kept and a portion is missing. The sample holds 50,000 to 60,000 clones, 90% seen once. V shed 5 bases and J shed 8 bases, with 12 bases lying between them. The CDR3 consists of 13 residues. Germline V gene sequence: CDR1 LNHDA, CDR2 SQIVND (reference sequence). The source was CD4+ or CD8+ T cells sorted from blood, collected in a trial of the OX40 agonist ivuxolimab. The source of this sequence is an adult with an advanced solid tumor such as melanoma, head and neck, liver or kidney cancer. The chain is built from TRBV19 and TRBJ1-4; D gene uncertain. CDR3 bases: TGTGCCAGTAGTCTTGGGTATATGGAAAAACTGTTTTTT. Translating gives CASSLGYMEKLFF.